The text below deals with one T cell receptor beta chain. Its antigen remains unknown. Trimming removed 7 bases from V and 5 bases from J, with 17 bases in between. The germline V gene has CDR1 SQVTM and CDR2 ANQGSEA. This CDR3 region has 13 residues. The record originates from a study of shared clonotypes between healthy human individuals. The overall study: Researchers drew samples from a couple of women and three men aged 18 to 49.

The assay used deep level. Repertoires were generated with immunoSEQ multiplex PCR, while TCRdb's copy carries only in-frame clones and drops some. The repertoire holds 1.6 million or so clones, with more than 95% as singletons. Whole-study findings and limits: Genetic and exposure-history diversity was limited by the small donor number.

The sequencing sample was made of naive CD4+ T cells sorted from blood. The subset was: CD45RA+ positively selected. This clonotype originated in a man aged 25-45 years in good health. The rearrangement uses TRBV29-1 and TRBJ2-5, with D possibly matching TRBD1 (6 bases). CDR3 in DNA: TGCAGCGCCTCCACCACAGGGATGGAGACCCAGTACTTC. Translation gives CSASTTGMETQYF.